This T cell receptor (beta chain) was captured in a study of blood T cell repertoires in COVID-19. Overall study context: Sites in the United States, Italy and Spain provided acute and convalescent COVID-19 samples. Sources were T cells, B-cell-depleted T cells, or PBMCs; the material itself was cDNA or gDNA.

Some clones are missing from TCRdb's copy, which holds only in-frame ones; the method was immunoSEQ multiplex PCR. The sample yields some 230,000 clones, approximately 80% seen once. The sequence derives from a woman aged 50 to 60 with acute or convalescent COVID-19. Sequencing used peripheral blood.

In nucleotides, the CDR3 is TGTGCCAGTTACAGGGATTTTGGCTATGGCTACACCTTC. This encodes CASYRDFGYGYTF. The J gene is TRBJ1-2, the V gene TRBV6-5; TRBD1 might be the D (6 bases). The CDR3 runs to 13 residues. The V end was cut by 9 bases, the J end by 4 bases, with 15 bases between. Looked up from germline, CDR1 is MNHEY and CDR2 is SVGAGI.